This record looks at one T cell receptor beta chain sequence and its context. Using immunoSEQ multiplex PCR, the repertoire was profiled, and TCRdb retains in-frame clones only, with some absent. The sample carries millions of clones, less than 95% recorded once. This sample is drawn from a study of shared clonotypes between healthy human individuals. At the level of the study: The donors, a couple of women and three men, were aged 18 to 49.

In the naive CD8 group, cells lacked CD45RO and were positively selected for CCR7, so terminally differentiated effector memory CD45RA+ cells were left out. Germline CDR1 SGHRS, CDR2 YFSETQ. There are 14 residues in the CDR3. The V end was cut by 0 bases, the J end by 6 bases, with 12 bases between. The sequenced sample consisted of naive CD8+ T cells sorted from blood. The sequence was obtained from a young man in good health. V and J are TRBV5-1 and TRBJ1-2; D gene unclear. CDR3 loop: CASSLGGVKDGYTF. The CDR3 coding sequence is TGCGCCAGCAGCTTGGGGGGTGTTAAGGATGGCTACACCTTC.